The text below deals with one T cell receptor beta chain. With 0 bases removed from V and 5 bases from J, the gap between germline ends came to 11 bases. Looked up from germline, CDR1 is SGHNT and CDR2 is YYREEE (reference sequence). This CDR3 has 14 amino acids. The data are from a study of blood T cell repertoires in COVID-19. TCRdb's copy holds only in-frame clones and misses some; the assay was immunoSEQ multiplex PCR. The sample has roughly 170,000 clones, roughly 89% seen once. The rearrangement joins TRBV5-4 to TRBJ1-1; D may be TRBD1 (5 bases). The TCR comes from a woman aged 18-35 years who had recovered from COVID-19. Sequenced material: peripheral blood. The CDR3 coding sequence is TGTGCCAGCAGCTTGGCCGGGGGACGGACTGAAGCTTTCTTT. Translation gives CASSLAGGRTEAFF.